A single sample gave rise to the 23 T cell receptor beta chains below, sequenced in a study of T-cell memory formation after mild COVID-19 (dated by TCRdb to about 2021). Library construction relied on 5' RACE. The data were produced on an Illumina NovaSeq 6000. TCRdb applied fastp at Q25 and MiXCR to the public reads, then kept only in-frame beta chains. Rows matching on CDR3 protein sequence are summarized as one entry with the most common DNA and genes. The table for this sample lists about 360,000 distinct CDR3 sequences; under 15% of them were counted only once. Of the sample, about 22% falls within the top ten clones. Sequenced sample: PBMCs or a T cell subset sorted from them (not recorded which). The receptors originated from a man aged 18 to 35 who had mild COVID-19 (a few samples of this study predate the infection). The sample titles of this study are shuffled in the database, so cell type and time point are left out; the donor was told from shared clones.

Many counts were recorded for this clonotype. The rearrangement links TRBV7-3 to TRBJ2-5; D might be TRBD2 (6 bases). Germline CDR1 and CDR2: SGHTA and FQGTGA. V lost 11 bases, J lost 4 bases, and 23 bases lay in between. The CDR3 has 15 amino acids. The CDR3 nucleotides read TGTGCCCGACACTGGGGGTCGGCGGGACGAGAGACCCAGTACTTC. Translated: CARHWGSAGRETQYF. The full variable domain, its missing parts supplied by reference TRBV7-3 and TRBJ2-5, is GAGVSQTPSNKVTEKGKYVELRCDPISGHTALYWYRQSLGQGPEFLIYFQGTGAADDSGLPNDRFFAVRPEGSVSTLKIQRTERGDSAVYLCARHWGSAGRETQYFGPGTRLLVL.

This clonotype was recorded a few times. The chain joins TRBV6-1 to TRBJ1-6, with D maybe TRBD1 (5 bases). The CDR3 sequence is 12 residues long. Germline CDR1 is MNHNS and CDR2 is SASEGT. Trimming pared 7 bases from V and 10 bases from J, leaving 11 bases between. The CDR3 nucleotides read TGTGCCAGCATCCAAAAGGGGTCACCCCTCCACTTT. Amino acids: CASIQKGSPLHF.

This clonotype was counted ten times or more. The rearrangement links TRBV9 to TRBJ1-1, with D possibly TRBD1 on 6 matching bases. Trimming stripped 0 bases from V and 1 base from J, with 7 bases between. Germline assignment: CDR1 SGDLS and CDR2 YYNGEE. This CDR3 is built from 14 residues. In nucleotides, the CDR3 is TGTGCCAGCAGCGTAGGGGGGGCGAACACTGAAGCTTTCTTT. Its protein product is CASSVGGANTEAFF.

The chain uses TRBV12-3 or TRBV12-4 and TRBJ2-2, with D hard to call. V lost 3 bases and J 7 bases, leaving 9 bases between the germline ends. This CDR3 has 13 residues. CDR3 protein: CASSFGRVGELFF. CDR3 nucleotides: TGTGCCAGCAGTTTTGGTAGGGTCGGGGAGCTGTTTTTT.

The genes are TRBV29-1 and TRBJ2-5, with 9 bases matching TRBD2. The germline V gene has CDR1 SQVTM and CDR2 ANQGSEA. The trim removed 4 bases at V and 5 bases at J, leaving 8 bases unmatched. This CDR3 has 14 residues. The CDR3 here is CSVVAAGGTETQYF. CDR3 DNA: TGCAGCGTTGTCGCGGCGGGGGGGACGGAGACCCAGTACTTC. Supplemented by reference TRBV29-1 and TRBJ2-5, the full variable domain reads SAVISQKPSRDICQRGTSLTIQCQVDSQVTMMFWYRQQPGQSLTLIATANQGSEATYESGFVIDKFPISRPNLTFSTLTVSNMSPEDSSIYLCSVVAAGGTETQYFGPGTRLLVL.

This clonotype was detected only a few times. The chain uses TRBV29-1 and TRBJ1-2; maybe TRBD1 (6 bases). CDR3 size: 12 residues. Trimming took 5 bases from V and 13 from J, leaving 20 bases between them. Looked up from germline, CDR1 is SQVTM and CDR2 is ANQGSEA. The CDR3 DNA follows: TGCAGCGTTTCGGAGGGGGGTCCGGACCTCACCTTC. Encoded protein: CSVSEGGPDLTF.

This clonotype was recorded a few times. The rearrangement joins TRBV3-1 to TRBJ2-1; 7 positions match TRBD1. CDR3 size: 14 residues. With V trimmed by 3 bases and J by 9 bases, 8 bases remained unmatched. From germline, CDR1 is LGHDT and CDR2 YNNKEL (reference sequence). The CDR3, as DNA: TGTGCCAGCAGCCAGCACAGACAGGGTGGTGAGCAGTTCTTC. Translated: CASSQHRQGGEQFF.

The chain combines TRBV7-9 with TRBJ2-7, with 8 bases matching TRBD2. CDR3 length equals 17 residues. Germline lookup yields CDR1 SEHNR and CDR2 FQNEAQ (reference sequence). The V segment lost 2 bases and the J segment 2 bases; nucleotides outside the gene matches: 11. In nucleotides, the CDR3 is TGTGCCAGCAGCTTAAGGGCTACGAGGGGACTAGCCTACGAGCAGTACTTC. Amino acids: CASSLRATRGLAYEQYF.

This clonotype occurred a few times. The V call is TRBV14, the J call TRBJ2-5; perhaps D is TRBD1 or TRBD2 (5 bases each). The V gene's germline CDR1 is SGHDN and CDR2 FVKESK. The CDR3 sequence is 15 residues long. Trimming stripped 4 bases from V and 2 bases from J, with 14 bases between. Here the CDR3 reads CASSPRVGAQETQYF. DNA of the CDR3: TGTGCCAGCAGCCCAAGGGTCGGGGCACAAGAGACCCAGTACTTC.

The chain is built from TRBV24-1 and TRBJ2-1; D perhaps matches TRBD2 (5 bases). This CDR3 contains 15 residues. The germline CDR1 and CDR2 sequences are KGHDR and SFDVKD. V was pared by 3 bases and J by 4 bases, with 12 bases between. This CDR3 reads CATSDSSARYNEQFF. For the CDR3, the DNA is TGTGCCACCAGTGATAGTAGCGCTCGGTACAATGAGCAGTTCTTC.

This clonotype was detected many times. The CDR3 DNA sequence: TGTGCCAGCAGTGAGGGTAGCGGGGGCACAGATACGCAGTATTTT. Amino acid sequence: CASSEGSGGTDTQYF. The V and J genes are TRBV6-4 and TRBJ2-3, with TRBD2 matching over 8 bases. The CDR3 has 15 residues. Trimming removed 3 bases from V and 1 base from J; junction bases left unmatched: 3. Germline V gives CDR1 MRHNA, CDR2 SNTAGT.

The V gene is TRBV7-8, the J gene TRBJ1-2, with a possible D match to TRBD1 (5 bases). V lost 6 bases and J lost 2, with 13 bases in between. CDR1 and CDR2 (germline): SGHVS, FQNEAQ. The CDR3 is made up of 14 amino acids. The CDR3 DNA sequence: TGTGCCAGCAGTTCAAGGGAGGGGAACTATGGCTACACCTTC. Amino acid sequence: CASSSREGNYGYTF.

The J gene is TRBJ2-5, the V gene TRBV20-1, with D perhaps matching TRBD2 (5 bases). The germline V and J ends were trimmed by 0 bases and 2 bases, with 22 bases remaining between them. The CDR3 covers 18 residues. The V gene's germline CDR1 is DFQATT and CDR2 SNEGSKA (reference sequence). CDR3 in amino acids: CSARDWTSRSGKQETQYF. In DNA, the CDR3 is TGCAGTGCTAGAGATTGGACCTCCCGCTCGGGAAAACAAGAGACCCAGTACTTC.

This chain uses TRBV29-1 with TRBJ1-3; no firm D call. Deletions cut 2 bases from V and 0 bases from J, with 5 bases between. CDR3 length: 13 amino acids. Germline V gives CDR1 SQVTM, CDR2 ANQGSEA. CDR3 sequence: CSVESLSGNTIYF. The CDR3 coding sequence is TGCAGCGTTGAAAGCCTCTCTGGAAACACCATATATTTT.

This clonotype has a handful of counts. This chain connects TRBV24-1 to TRBJ2-5, with 11 bases that match TRBD1. CDR1 is KGHDR and CDR2 is SFDVKD in the germline V gene. V lost 7 bases to trimming and J lost 1 base; unmatched junction nucleotides: 7. This CDR3 comprises 16 residues. The CDR3 sequence is CATSTTGQGVQETQYF. DNA for the CDR3: TGTGCCACCAGCACAACGGGACAGGGGGTCCAAGAGACCCAGTACTTC.

The chain is built from TRBV4-2 and TRBJ1-2, with 8 bases lining up with TRBD1. Germline V gives CDR1 LGHNA, CDR2 YNFKEQ. The length of the CDR3 is 14 residues. V lost 5 bases, J lost 3 bases, and 5 bases stayed unmatched. CDR3 protein: CASSTTGVDYGYTF. The CDR3 nucleotides are TGTGCCAGCAGCACGACAGGGGTCGACTATGGCTACACCTTC.

This clonotype was found a few times. This chain uses TRBV7-2 with TRBJ2-3; D gene ambiguous. CDR1 SGHTA and CDR2 FQGNSA come from the germline V gene. The CDR3 consists of 14 residues. Trimming left V 3 bases short and J 2 bases short, with 9 bases between. For the CDR3, the DNA is TGTGCCAGCAGCTTGGGCCAGTACACAGATACGCAGTATTTT. Translation gives CASSLGQYTDTQYF. Based on the CDR3 plus reference TRBV7-2 and TRBJ2-3, the full variable domain is GAGVSQSPSNKVTEKGKDVELRCDPISGHTALYWYRQSLGQGLEFLIYFQGNSAPDKSGLPSDRFSAERTGGSVSTLTIQRTQQEDSAVYLCASSLGQYTDTQYFGPGTRLTVL.

CDR3 sequence: CASTHAGGGYEQYF. Written as DNA, the CDR3 is TGTGCCAGCACCCACGCAGGGGGTGGATACGAGCAGTACTTC. This chain links TRBV12-3 or TRBV12-4 with TRBJ2-7; the match to TRBD1 covers 7 bases. This CDR3 has 14 residues. V shed 7 bases, J shed 4 bases, and the junction held 10 bases outside the gene matches.

The chain uses TRBV12-3 or TRBV12-4 and TRBJ1-4; D call uncertain. The CDR3 is 16 amino acids. V lost 6 bases and J 3 bases, leaving 17 bases between the germline ends. CDR3 in DNA: TGTGCCAGCAGCTCGGACGCACGCGGGTCTAATGAAAAACTGTTTTTT. Amino acids: CASSSDARGSNEKLFF.

The V call is TRBV6-2 or TRBV6-3, the J call TRBJ1-5; 7 bases align to TRBD1. With 0 bases clipped from V and 6 bases from J, the junction kept 11 bases outside the gene matches. This CDR3 has 17 residues. CDR1 and CDR2 from the germline V gene are MNHEY and SVGEGT. The DNA of the CDR3 is TGTGCCAGCAGTTACTCCCCCCATCGACAGGGCGGTCAGCCCCAGCATTTT. Translated: CASSYSPHRQGGQPQHF.

This chain links TRBV28 with TRBJ2-5; 10 bases fit TRBD1. The CDR3 loop spans 15 amino acids. V gave up 7 bases and J gave up 5 bases; unmatched junction bases: 10. CDR1 MDHEN and CDR2 SYDVKM come from the germline V gene. The CDR3 DNA is TGTGCCAGCATTGACAGGGGGCAAGTCGGGGAGACCCAGTACTTC. Residues: CASIDRGQVGETQYF.

The genes are TRBV5-1 and TRBJ2-3; 12 positions agree with TRBD2. The CDR3 contains 16 residues. J was trimmed by 4 bases and V by 0 bases; bases with no gene match: 3. Germline V lookup: CDR1 SGHRS, CDR2 YFSETQ. DNA for the CDR3: TGCGCCAGCAGCTTGGGAGCTAGCGGGGGGGCAGATACGCAGTATTTT. It specifies CASSLGASGGADTQYF.

This clonotype was counted a few times. This chain connects TRBV7-2 to TRBJ1-1, with 7 bases aligning to TRBD1. This CDR3 contains 15 residues. CDR1 and CDR2 from the germline V gene are SGHTA and FQGNSA. The trim removed 1 base at V and 8 bases at J, leaving 10 bases unmatched. The CDR3 is CASSLEVWEGAEAFF. CDR3 nucleotides: TGTGCCAGCAGCTTAGAGGTTTGGGAGGGGGCGGAAGCTTTCTTT.